This T cell receptor beta chain came from a study of blood T cell repertoires in COVID-19. Study-wide background: Acute and convalescent COVID-19 samples came from the United States, Italy and Spain. T cells, B-cell-depleted T cells, or PBMCs provided the cDNA or gDNA that served as material.

The authors' processing: Amplification with reference gene primers provided the estimates of nucleated cell counts. Sequencing was performed with immunoSEQ multiplex PCR; in TCRdb, only in-frame clones are kept and a portion is missing. That table gives V, J and clone size, and the DNA gave D and trimming. This sample has about 250,000 clones, with approximately 79% found just once. Germline values: CDR1 SGHTA, CDR2 FQGNSA. V shed 3 bases and J shed 6 bases, with 15 bases lying between them. The CDR3 covers 15 residues. Sequenced input: peripheral blood. The genes are TRBV7-2 and TRBJ1-5; D unresolved. The TCR sequence derives from a woman aged 40 to 55 with active or convalescent COVID-19. This CDR3 is CASSFSRGLGQPQHF. DNA for the CDR3: TGTGCCAGCAGCTTTTCTCGCGGGCTTGGTCAGCCCCAGCATTTT.